This TCR beta chain was identified in a study of blood T cell repertoires in COVID-19. Looking at the study overall: The study drew acute and convalescent COVID-19 samples from the United States, Italy and Spain.

This CDR3 is 15 amino acids long. With 2 bases clipped from V and 7 bases from J, the junction kept 13 bases outside the gene matches. From germline, CDR1 is SQVTM and CDR2 ANQGSEA. Generated by immunoSEQ multiplex PCR, the TCRdb table keeps only in-frame clones and is missing some. The table records about 290,000 clones, roughly 85% of them present only once. The receptor comes from a woman in her 30s with active or convalescent COVID-19. This chain uses TRBV29-1 with TRBJ1-1, with 7 bases fitting TRBD1. Sequenced material: peripheral blood. CDR3 protein: CSVEMYRGGAREAFF. CDR3 nucleotides: TGCAGCGTTGAAATGTATAGAGGGGGCGCGCGTGAAGCTTTCTTT.